The present TCR beta chain was sequenced within a study of shared clonotypes between healthy human individuals (dated by TCRdb to about 2020). General notes on the study: The cohort included a few men and a couple of women between 18 and 49 years of age. The study deeply sequenced blood TCR repertoires of five healthy adults to estimate repertoire size and the extent of clonotype sharing between individuals. For each donor, three plates each were used for CD4 naive and CD4 memory, two plates were used for CD8 naive, and one plate was used for CD8 memory. Between about 0.85 and 10 billion PBMCs per donor were obtained by leukapheresis. To increase sequencing depth and limit assay-specific biases, different laboratories used diverse techniques to prepare libraries and sequence TCR repertoires. Paper-wide results and their limitations: Even with the large sequencing depth, rarefaction of the sorted-subset datasets indicated that sequencing was incomplete. Because the study included only a small number of donors, the genetic and exposure-history diversity represented was limited. Based on pairwise subsampling, the degree of clonotype sharing among donors was expected to be affected by sequencing depth. Estimated clonotype richness was generally larger for naive than for memory subsets. Sharing across four donors was observed for around 5% of naive CD4, less than 4% of naive CD8, over 2% of memory CD4, and around 0.42% of memory CD8 clonotypes. Sampling was restricted to blood, and TCR repertoires in tissue are likely to differ from TCR repertoires in blood. Compared with non-shared clonotypes, the clonotypes found in all four sorted-subset donors had higher generation probabilities.

Concerning this clone itself: Its target antigen remains unknown. No much larger clone is present one base from it, and per-base qualities are unavailable.

Between the V and J ends, shortened by 0 bases and 0 bases respectively, the junction contains 9 bases. CDR1 and CDR2, looked up from the germline V gene (reference sequence), are LNHNV and YYDKDF. The CDR3, cysteine through phenylalanine, is 16 amino acids long. This entry keeps only the CDR3 DNA: 48 bases, framed from base 1. TCR CDR3 regions were amplified from genomic DNA by multiplex PCR using the deep immunoSEQ assay. Genomic DNA extracted from each cell subset was distributed evenly over all wells of several immunoSEQ 96-well plates, and each plate served as one replicate. For sorted subsets, around 0.2 ug of genomic DNA, equivalent to some 30,000 T cell genomes, went into each replicate PCR. Purified libraries were quantified with a Qubit 3.0 fluorometer, sized on a Bioanalyzer 2100, and re-quantified with the KAPA Library Quantification kit. Each immunoSEQ 96-well plate was sequenced on its own single-read 150-cycle Illumina NextSeq 550 flow cell. Concerning the study's data processing: Because the immunoSEQ output held only junctional sequences and lacked quality scores, the filtering could not match the filtering applied to full-length reads. To assign V/J genes and CDR3, sequences were annotated against IMGT germline references using PyIR, a Python wrapper for IgBLAST v1.9. Reads with weak V/J assignments (E-value above 1e-6), missing CDR3, stop codons, out-of-frame junctions, or ambiguous translated residues were removed. V3J clonotypes were defined as sequences sharing an identical inferred V gene, J gene, and CDR3 amino acid sequence. Percentage overlap between repertoires was calculated by dividing the number of shared unique clonotypes by the size of the smaller repertoire. Richness of each repertoire was evaluated using RTK rarefaction, the Chao1 estimator, and Recon v2.1 estimates of unobserved clonotypes. For all TCRbeta clonotypes obtained by the gDNA method from a few donors, generation probabilities were computed with OLGA. This immuneACCESS table, as held by TCRdb, lists in-frame sequences with V and J called but not all clones. Of the missing ones, under half trace to an unresolved V gene in checked studies; the others have no known cause. V, J and clone size were drawn from that table, and D and trimming were deduced from the DNA. Recorded for this sample are approximately 1,500,000 clones; 95% to 99% of them occurred a single time. The ten most abundant clones make up 0.4% to 0.45% of the sample.

Healthy HIV-negative adults with no recently reported acute infections or vaccinations were included as donors. Only Caucasian adults living in Nashville, Tennessee, USA were represented among the donors. CD4+ T cells were enriched by magnetic negative selection; naive cells were then positively selected on CD45RA, and the negative fraction formed the memory subset. Blood was obtained by leukapheresis, after which PBMCs were separated by Ficoll-Histopaque density gradient centrifugation and cryopreserved in liquid nitrogen vapor phase. Analytical flow cytometry was used to check the purity and quantity of each magnetically sorted T cell population. Genomic DNA was isolated from each sorted fraction and quantified by UV absorbance on a Nanodrop 2000c.

The sample comprised naive CD4+ T cells sorted from blood. Taken with the paper, the label for cell subset or site translates to: CD45RA+ positively selected. The rearranged chain carries TRBV15 and TRBJ2-1, with a tentative D call of TRBD1 or TRBD2, each matching 5 bases. This clonotype was obtained from a man between 25 and 39 years old in good health. The CDR3 here reads CATSRDRGYSYNEQFF. In nucleotides, the sequence is TGTGCCACCAGCAGAGATCGGGGCTACTCCTACAATGAGCAGTTCTTC.